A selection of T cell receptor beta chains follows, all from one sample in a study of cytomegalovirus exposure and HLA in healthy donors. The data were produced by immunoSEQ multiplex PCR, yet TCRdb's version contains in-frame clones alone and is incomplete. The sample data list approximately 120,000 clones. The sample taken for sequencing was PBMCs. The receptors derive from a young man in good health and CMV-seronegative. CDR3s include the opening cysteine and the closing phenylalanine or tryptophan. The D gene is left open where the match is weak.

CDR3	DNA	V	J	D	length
CASSSGQGNTEAFF	TGCGCCAGCAGCTCGGGACAGGGGAACACTGAAGCTTTCTTT	TRBV5-1	TRBJ1-1	TRBD1	14
CASSLWGQVDEKLFF	TGCGCCAGCAGCCTCTGGGGACAGGTGGACGAAAAACTGTTTTTT	TRBV5-1	TRBJ1-4	TRBD1	15
CASSSDGSSGNTIYF	TGTGCCAGCAGTAGCGACGGAAGCTCTGGAAACACCATATATTTT	TRBV28	TRBJ1-3	-	15
CASSYEGGVEQFF	TGTGCCAGCAGTTATGAAGGCGGGGTAGAGCAGTTCTTC	TRBV6-5	TRBJ2-1	-	13
CASRSSGGVYEQYF	TGCGCCAGCCGAAGTAGCGGGGGAGTCTACGAGCAGTACTTC	TRBV5-1	TRBJ2-7	TRBD2	14
CASKPGTGGTDTQYF	TGTGCCAGCAAACCCGGGACAGGGGGCACAGATACGCAGTATTTT	TRBV27	TRBJ2-3	TRBD1	15
CASSRGQVATNEKLFF	TGTGCCAGCTCAAGGGGACAGGTTGCAACTAATGAAAAACTGTTTTTT	TRBV18	TRBJ1-4	TRBD1	16
CASSLRGGGTTYNSPLHF	TGTGCCAGCAGCCTCCGGGGAGGGGGGACCACCTATAATTCACCCCTCCACTTT	TRBV11-2	TRBJ1-6	-	18
CASSSSDRGLADEQFF	TGTGCCAGCAGCTCATCCGACAGGGGGCTAGCGGACGAGCAGTTCTTC	TRBV7-9	TRBJ2-1	TRBD1	16
CASSLLEGAYTDTQYF	TGTGCCAGCAGCTTATTGGAGGGGGCGTACACAGATACGCAGTATTTT	TRBV11-2	TRBJ2-3	-	16
CASSLGAQGVQPQHF	TGTGCCAGCAGCTTAGGGGCACAGGGGGTGCAGCCCCAGCATTTT	TRBV13	TRBJ1-5	TRBD1	15
CAWSVIENTEAFF	TGTGCCTGGAGTGTAATAGAGAACACTGAAGCTTTCTTT	TRBV30	TRBJ1-1	-	13
CASRLWRTEAFF	TGTGCCAGCAGACTGTGGCGGACAGAAGCTTTCTTT	TRBV6-6	TRBJ1-1	-	12
CASSLSVRQSLQETQYF	TGTGCCAGCAGTTTATCGGTCAGGCAATCGCTCCAAGAGACCCAGTACTTC	TRBV27	TRBJ2-5	-	17
CAIQADRMEANYGYTF	TGTGCCATCCAGGCGGACAGGATGGAAGCTAACTATGGCTACACCTTC	TRBV7-9	TRBJ1-2	TRBD1	16
CASSTRPLQGSTEAFF	TGTGCCAGTAGTACTCGCCCCTTACAGGGCTCCACTGAAGCTTTCTTT	TRBV19	TRBJ1-1	-	16
CASSYYRGTNYGYTF	TGTGCCAGCAGTTATTACAGGGGGACTAACTATGGCTACACCTTC	TRBV27	TRBJ1-2	TRBD1	15
CASSPTRGRTKDTQYF	TGTGCCAGCAGCCCCACTCGCGGACGGACTAAAGATACGCAGTATTTT	TRBV7-9	TRBJ2-3	-	16
CAWSVRGQGLMNTEAFF	TGTGCCTGGAGTGTCAGAGGCCAGGGGCTGATGAACACTGAAGCTTTCTTT	TRBV30	TRBJ1-1	-	17
CASSTTGTSGRNEQFF	TGTGCCAGTAGTACGACCGGGACTAGCGGGAGAAATGAGCAGTTCTTC	TRBV19	TRBJ2-1	TRBD2	16
CASSLRSGLIVGNTEAFF	TGTGCCAGCAGCTTAAGGTCAGGGCTAATCGTCGGGAACACTGAAGCTTTCTTT	TRBV7-2	TRBJ1-1	-	18
CASSVTSGGPAKNIQYF	TGTGCCAGCAGCGTCACTAGCGGGGGGCCGGCCAAAAACATTCAGTACTTC	TRBV13	TRBJ2-4	TRBD2	17
CASSYTGTTKVDEQYF	TGTGCCAGCAGTTACACCGGGACAACAAAGGTGGACGAGCAGTACTTC	TRBV6-5	TRBJ2-7	-	16
CASTVSLAYPSYEQYF	TGTGCCAGCACCGTAAGTTTAGCGTATCCCTCCTACGAGCAGTACTTC	TRBV28	TRBJ2-7	-	16
CASSLSGAEAFF	TGTGCCAGCAGCTTATCGGGTGCTGAAGCTTTCTTT	TRBV7-2	TRBJ1-1	-	12
CASSLGGVSGKLFF	TGTGCCAGCAGTTTGGGAGGGGTTAGTGGAAAACTGTTTTTT	TRBV28	TRBJ1-4	-	14
CASSLAAGKTYEQYF	TGCGCCAGCAGCTTGGCGGCGGGGAAGACGTACGAGCAGTACTTC	TRBV5-1	TRBJ2-7	-	15
CASSGDGTGGSYTEAFF	TGTGCCAGCAGTGGCGACGGTACAGGGGGCTCGTACACTGAAGCTTTCTTT	TRBV28	TRBJ1-1	TRBD1	17
CASSSTSSELTDTQYF	TGCGCCAGCAGCTCCACCTCTAGCGAGTTAACAGATACGCAGTATTTT	TRBV5-1	TRBJ2-3	-	16
CASSPRTGLNTEAFF	TGTGCCAGCAGTCCGCGGACAGGGCTGAACACTGAAGCTTTCTTT	TRBV6-1	TRBJ1-1	TRBD1	15
CSGTDGGYEKLFF	TGCAGTGGGACGGACGGAGGGTATGAAAAACTGTTTTTT	TRBV29-1	TRBJ1-4	-	13
CASSLAVGQGHEQYF	TGCGCCAGCAGCTTGGCCGTGGGACAGGGACACGAGCAGTACTTC	TRBV5-1	TRBJ2-7	TRBD1	15